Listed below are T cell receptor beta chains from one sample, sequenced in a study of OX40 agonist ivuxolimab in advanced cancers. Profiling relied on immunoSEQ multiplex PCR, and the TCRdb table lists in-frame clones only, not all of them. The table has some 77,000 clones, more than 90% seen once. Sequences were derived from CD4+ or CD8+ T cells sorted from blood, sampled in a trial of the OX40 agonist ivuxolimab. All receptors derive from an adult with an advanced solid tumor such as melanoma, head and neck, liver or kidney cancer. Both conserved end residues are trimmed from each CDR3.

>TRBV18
ASSPQSVEGTEAF
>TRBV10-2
ASTTGTGREQY
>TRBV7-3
ASSSGGDTQY
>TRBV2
ASSKAGGFGETQY
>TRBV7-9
ASSTLSPGHGYT
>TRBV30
AWSQDRGLGTQY
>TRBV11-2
ASSLEGWGQY
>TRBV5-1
ASSSTSTSGNTYEQY
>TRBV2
ASSELRETDTQY
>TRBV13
ASSSTGLGYGYT
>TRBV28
ASSPPSYEQY
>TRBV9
ASSAQGRTNYGYT
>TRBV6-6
ASSYGGAGGDEQF
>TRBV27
ASSSREGLYEQY
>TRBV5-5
ASSLAKGTVQGTQY
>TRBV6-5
ASSWPGNTDTQY
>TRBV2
ASSEADLSSGRADTQY
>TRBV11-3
ASSLGLGTKNTEAF
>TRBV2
ASREQGASNQPQH
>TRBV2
ASSRQGNTEAF
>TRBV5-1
ASSLGLGGPGNIQY
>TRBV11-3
ASSSPTSGSHYNEQF
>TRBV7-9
ASSLAAGGYEQF
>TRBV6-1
ASSVAGDSYEQY
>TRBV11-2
ASSSPTAGQH
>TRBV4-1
ASSQSDTGELF
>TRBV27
ASSLSRNQPQH
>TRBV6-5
ASSLQGTTYEQY
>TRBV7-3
ASSSLSCLDEKLF
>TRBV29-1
SVGSRQETQY
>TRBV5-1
ASSSSGNPTDTQY
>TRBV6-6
ASRGLGEKLF
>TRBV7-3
ASSLIGFDTDTQY
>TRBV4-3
ASSHPKERGTGANVLT
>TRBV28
ASSPPGQGNTEAF
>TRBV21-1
ASSRPGHLNQPQH
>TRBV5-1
ASSLGSQTDTQY
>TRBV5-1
ASSRGGGLYEQY
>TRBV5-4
ASSLVQRTDTQY
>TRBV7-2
ASTLGRRLETQY
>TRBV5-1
ASSRLSGSYEQY
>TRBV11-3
ASSFGRGANYGYT
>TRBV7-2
ASSLAGTSSYEQY
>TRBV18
ASSPLGAGWEQF
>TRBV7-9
ASSIQGSNQPQH